This T cell receptor beta chain was identified in a study of CD8 T cells in ankylosing spondylitis. Findings and caveats of the study: Disease-linked clones reportedly concentrated significantly in matched ankylosing spondylitis synovial fluid. Disease-linked clones displayed a CD8+ phenotype and appeared relatively rarely in peripheral blood. Reactive arthritis synovial fluid and blood previously showed some of these motif variants. Several highly homologous variants formed a TCR beta motif that appeared characteristic of ankylosing spondylitis blood.

V lost 10 bases, J lost 5 bases, and 11 bases lay in between. The CDR3 is made up of 11 amino acids. Generation of TCR beta libraries employed quantitative 5'-RACE incorporating molecular barcodes. TCRdb recomputed calls from the 5' RACE reads with MiXCR, one row per CDR3 protein. Of approximately 150,000 distinct CDR3 sequences detected, under 20% appear once; the ten largest clones hold 30% to 35%. Turning to this clonotype: Antigen: not known.

The TCR originated in a male donor with ankylosing spondylitis. J is TRBJ1-2 and V is TRBV12-3 or TRBV12-4; perhaps TRBD1 as D (5 bases). Material for sequencing was blood, either unsorted or a sorted T cell fraction (not recorded which). CDR3 nucleotide sequence: TGTGCCACTTACGGGGGGTATGGCTACACCTTC. Amino acid sequence: CATYGGYGYTF.